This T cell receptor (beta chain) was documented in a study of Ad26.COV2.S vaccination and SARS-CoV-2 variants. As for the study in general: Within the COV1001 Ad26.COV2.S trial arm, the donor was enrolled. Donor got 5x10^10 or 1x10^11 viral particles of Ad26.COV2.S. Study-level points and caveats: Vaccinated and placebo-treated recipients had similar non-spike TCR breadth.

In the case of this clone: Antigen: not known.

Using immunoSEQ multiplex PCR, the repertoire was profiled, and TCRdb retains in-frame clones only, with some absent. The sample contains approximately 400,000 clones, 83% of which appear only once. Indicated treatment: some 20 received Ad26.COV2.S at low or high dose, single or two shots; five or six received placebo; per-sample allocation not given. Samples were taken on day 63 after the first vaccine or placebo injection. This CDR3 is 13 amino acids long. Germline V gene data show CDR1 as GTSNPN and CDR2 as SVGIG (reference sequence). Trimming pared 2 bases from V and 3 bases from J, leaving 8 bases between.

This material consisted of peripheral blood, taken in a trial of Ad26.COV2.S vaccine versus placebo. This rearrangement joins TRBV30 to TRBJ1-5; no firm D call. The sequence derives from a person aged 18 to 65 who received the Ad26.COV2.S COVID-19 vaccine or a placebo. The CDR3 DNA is TGTGCCTGGAGTATGTTACACAATCAGCCCCAGCATTTT. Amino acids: CAWSMLHNQPQHF.